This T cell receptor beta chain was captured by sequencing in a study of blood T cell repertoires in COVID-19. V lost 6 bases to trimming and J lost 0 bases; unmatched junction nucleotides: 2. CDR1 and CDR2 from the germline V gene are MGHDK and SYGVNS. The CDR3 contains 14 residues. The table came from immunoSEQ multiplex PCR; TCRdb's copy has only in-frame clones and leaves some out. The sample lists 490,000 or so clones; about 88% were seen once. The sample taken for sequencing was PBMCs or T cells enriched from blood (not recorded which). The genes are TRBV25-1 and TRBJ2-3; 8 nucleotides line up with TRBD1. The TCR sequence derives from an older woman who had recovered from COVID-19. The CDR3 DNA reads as TGTGCCAGCAGCTGGACAGGGAGCACAGATACGCAGTATTTT. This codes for CASSWTGSTDTQYF.